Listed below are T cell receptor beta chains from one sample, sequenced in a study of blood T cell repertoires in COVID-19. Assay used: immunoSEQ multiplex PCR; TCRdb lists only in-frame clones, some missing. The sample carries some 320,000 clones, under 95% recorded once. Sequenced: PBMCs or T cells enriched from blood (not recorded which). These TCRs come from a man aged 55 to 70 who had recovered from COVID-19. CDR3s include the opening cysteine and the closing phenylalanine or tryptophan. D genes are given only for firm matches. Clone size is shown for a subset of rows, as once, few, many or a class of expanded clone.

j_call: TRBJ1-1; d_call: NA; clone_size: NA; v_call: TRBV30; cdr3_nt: TGTGCCTGGAGCGCCTCACAGGCAGCTTTCTTT; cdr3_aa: CAWSASQAAFF
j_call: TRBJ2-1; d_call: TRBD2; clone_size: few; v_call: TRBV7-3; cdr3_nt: TGTGCCAGCAGCTTAGGCGGGAGATCTAACAATGAGCAGTTCTTC; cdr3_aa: CASSLGGRSNNEQFF
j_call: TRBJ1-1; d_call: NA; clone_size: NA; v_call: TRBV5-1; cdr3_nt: TGCGCCAGCAGCACAGGGACCTGGGGCACTGAAGCTTTCTTT; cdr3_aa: CASSTGTWGTEAFF
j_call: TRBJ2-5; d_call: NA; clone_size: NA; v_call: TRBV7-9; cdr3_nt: TGTGCCAGCAGACAGACCGGCGTGGCGACCCAGTACTTC; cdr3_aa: CASRQTGVATQYF
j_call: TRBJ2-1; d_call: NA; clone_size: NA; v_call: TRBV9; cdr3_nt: TGTGCCAGCAGCGTAGAGGTTAGGGGGAATGAGCAGTTCTTC; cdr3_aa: CASSVEVRGNEQFF
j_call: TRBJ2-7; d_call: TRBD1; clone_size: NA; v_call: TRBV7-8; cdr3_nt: TGTGCCAGCAGCCGAGGGACAGTCCCCTACGAGCAGTACTTC; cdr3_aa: CASSRGTVPYEQYF
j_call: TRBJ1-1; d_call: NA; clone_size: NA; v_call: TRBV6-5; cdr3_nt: TGTGCCAGCAGTTACTCGAAGGGGGGGCGCGTTTTCTTT; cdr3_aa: CASSYSKGGRVFF
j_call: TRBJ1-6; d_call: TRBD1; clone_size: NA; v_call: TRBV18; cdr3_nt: TGTGCCAGCTCACTCCATAGGGACAGGGGAAATTCACCCCTCCACTTT; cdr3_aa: CASSLHRDRGNSPLHF
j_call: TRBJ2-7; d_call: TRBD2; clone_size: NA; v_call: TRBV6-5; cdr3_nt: TGTGCCAGCAGTTACTCGAGCTCGCGGGAGGGCGAGCAGTACTTC; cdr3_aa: CASSYSSSREGEQYF
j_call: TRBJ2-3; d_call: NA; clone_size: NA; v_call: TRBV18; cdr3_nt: TGTGCCAGCTCACTCTGGACTGAGAGCACAGATACGCAGTATTTT; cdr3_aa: CASSLWTESTDTQYF
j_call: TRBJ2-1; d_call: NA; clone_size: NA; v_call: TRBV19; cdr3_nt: TGTGCCAGTAGTATACCCTCGACAGGTGAGCAGTTCTTC; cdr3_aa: CASSIPSTGEQFF
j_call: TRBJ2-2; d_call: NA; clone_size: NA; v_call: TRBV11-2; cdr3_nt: TGTGCCAGCAGCTTCCACCGACAGATGAACACCGGGGAGCTGTTTTTT; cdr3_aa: CASSFHRQMNTGELFF
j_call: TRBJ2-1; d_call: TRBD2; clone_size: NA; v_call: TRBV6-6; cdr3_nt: TGTGCCAGCAGCCTAAGCGGGATCTCCTACAATGAGCAGTTCTTC; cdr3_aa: CASSLSGISYNEQFF
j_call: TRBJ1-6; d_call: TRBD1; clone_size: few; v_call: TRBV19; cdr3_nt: TGTGCCAGTAGTACAACAGGGGGCGCGGAATCACCCCTCCACTTT; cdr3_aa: CASSTTGGAESPLHF
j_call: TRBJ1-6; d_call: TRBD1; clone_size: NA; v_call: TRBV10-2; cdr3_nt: TGCGCCAGCACCCGGGACAGTCGAAATAATTCACCCCTCCACTTT; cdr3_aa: CASTRDSRNNSPLHF
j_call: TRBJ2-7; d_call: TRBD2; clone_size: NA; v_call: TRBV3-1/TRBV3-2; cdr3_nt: TGTGCCAGCGGACTCGGGACTAGCGGGGCCCCCGGCGAGCAGTACTTC; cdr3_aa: CASGLGTSGAPGEQYF
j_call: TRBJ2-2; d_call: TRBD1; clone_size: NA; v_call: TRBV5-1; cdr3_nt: TGCGCCAGCAGCCCTCCACCGGGACAGGGATACCGAACCGGGGAGCTGTTTTTT; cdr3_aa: CASSPPPGQGYRTGELFF
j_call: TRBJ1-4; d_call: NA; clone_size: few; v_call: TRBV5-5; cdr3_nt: TGTGCCAGCAGCTTGAGAACAAGTAATGAAAAACTGTTTTTT; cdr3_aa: CASSLRTSNEKLFF
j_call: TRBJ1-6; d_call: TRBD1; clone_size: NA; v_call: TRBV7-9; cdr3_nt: TGTGCCAGCAGTTCTACCAGGGGGCGGAATTCACCCCTCCACTTT; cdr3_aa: CASSSTRGRNSPLHF
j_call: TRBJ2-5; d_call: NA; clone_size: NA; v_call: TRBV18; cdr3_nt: TGTGCCAGCTCACCATCGGGAAGAAGATTGCTAATCCAAGAGACCCAGTACTTC; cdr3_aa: CASSPSGRRLLIQETQYF
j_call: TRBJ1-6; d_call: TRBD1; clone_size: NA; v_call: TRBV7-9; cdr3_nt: TGTGCCAGCAGGAGGGGACAGGGGGTTGGTTCACCCCTCCACTTT; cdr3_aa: CASRRGQGVGSPLHF
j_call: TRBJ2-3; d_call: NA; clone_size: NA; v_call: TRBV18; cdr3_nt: TGTGCCAGCTCACCACGACAGCCAAGCACAGATACGCAGTATTTT; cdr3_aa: CASSPRQPSTDTQYF
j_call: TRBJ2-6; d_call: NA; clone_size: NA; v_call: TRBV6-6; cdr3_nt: TGTGCCAGCAGTCCGGTAGTCTCTGGGGCCAACGTCCTGACTTTC; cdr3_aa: CASSPVVSGANVLTF
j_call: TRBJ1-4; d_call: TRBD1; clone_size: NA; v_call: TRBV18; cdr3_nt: TGTGCCAGCTCTTCATACCGGGACAGGGACAGAAGGGTAGGTGAAAAACTGTTTTTT; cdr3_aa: CASSSYRDRDRRVGEKLFF
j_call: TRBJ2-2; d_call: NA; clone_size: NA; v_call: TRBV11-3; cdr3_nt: TGTGCCAGCGCGCGCGGGCTGAACACCGGGGAGCTGTTTTTT; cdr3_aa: CASARGLNTGELFF
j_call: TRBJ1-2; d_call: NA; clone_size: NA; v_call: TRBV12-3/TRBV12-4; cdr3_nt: TGTGCCAGCCGGCGGGGCCCCGGCACTGGCTACACCTTC; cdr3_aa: CASRRGPGTGYTF
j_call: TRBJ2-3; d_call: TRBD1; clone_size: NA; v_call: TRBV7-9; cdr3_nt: TGTGCCAGCAGCACGGGACAGGGGGTGGATACGCAGTATTTT; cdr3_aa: CASSTGQGVDTQYF
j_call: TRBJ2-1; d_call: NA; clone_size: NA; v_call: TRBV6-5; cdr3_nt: TGTGCCAGCAGCGGCCAGGGAAGCTCCTACAATGAGCAGTTCTTC; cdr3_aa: CASSGQGSSYNEQFF
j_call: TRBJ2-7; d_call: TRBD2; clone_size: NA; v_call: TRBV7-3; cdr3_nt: TGTGCCAGCAGCTTGAGCGGGGGAAGCTCCTACGAGCAGTACTTC; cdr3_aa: CASSLSGGSSYEQYF
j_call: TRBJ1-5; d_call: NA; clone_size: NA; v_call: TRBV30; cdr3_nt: TGTGCCTGGAGTGTCCCAACAGTTCTGGGGCCCCAGCATTTT; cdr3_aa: CAWSVPTVLGPQHF
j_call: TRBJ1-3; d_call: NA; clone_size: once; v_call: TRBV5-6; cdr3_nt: TGTGCCAGCAGCTCCATACAGGGTTTTGGAAACACCATATATTTT; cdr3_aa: CASSSIQGFGNTIYF
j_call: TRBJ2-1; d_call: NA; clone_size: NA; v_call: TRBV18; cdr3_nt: TGTGCCAGCTCACCACGCTCTGGAGGGCCTACCTACAATGAGCAGTTCTTC; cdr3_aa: CASSPRSGGPTYNEQFF
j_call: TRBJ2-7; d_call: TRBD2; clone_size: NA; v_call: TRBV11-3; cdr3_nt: TGTGCCAGCAGCGGTACTAGCGGGGATTCCTACGAGCAGTACTTC; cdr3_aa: CASSGTSGDSYEQYF
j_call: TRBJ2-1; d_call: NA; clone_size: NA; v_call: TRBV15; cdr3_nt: TGTGCCACCAGCGAAAAAAAGCAGGGTCCCGGTGAGCAGTTCTTC; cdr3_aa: CATSEKKQGPGEQFF
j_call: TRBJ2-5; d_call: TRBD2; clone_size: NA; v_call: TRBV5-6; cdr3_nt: TGTGCCAGCAGCTCCTTCGGGGTACTAGCGGGAGGGGGAGAGACCCAGTACTTC; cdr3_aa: CASSSFGVLAGGGETQYF
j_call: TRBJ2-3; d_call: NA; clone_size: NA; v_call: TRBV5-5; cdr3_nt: TGTGCCAGGAGCCAAGATACGCAGTATTTT; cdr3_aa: CARSQDTQYF
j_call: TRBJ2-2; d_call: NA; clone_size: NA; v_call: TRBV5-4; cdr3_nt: TGTGCCAGCAGCCCGCAGGGAAGCTCGAACACCGGGGAGCTGTTTTTT; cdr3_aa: CASSPQGSSNTGELFF
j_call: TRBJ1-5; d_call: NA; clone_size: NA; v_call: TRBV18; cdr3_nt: TGTGCCAGCTCACCACCGGTATTAGATCAGCCCCAGCATTTT; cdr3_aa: CASSPPVLDQPQHF